This TCR beta chain was captured by sequencing in a study of CD8+CD57+ T cells in acquired aplastic anemia. This CDR3 has 13 residues. The ends were cut back, 4 bases at V and 0 bases at J, with 7 bases in the middle. CDR1 SEHNR and CDR2 FQNEAQ come from the germline V gene (reference sequence). CDR3 and TCR beta VDJ profiling relied on a genomic DNA template. A single record per CDR3 protein comes from TCRdb applying MiXCR to the reads. The data show about 210,000 distinct CDR3 sequences, about 37% seen once. This clonotype was obtained from a human donor in good health, serving as a control. Source material: sorted CD4+, CD8+, or CD8+CD57+ T cells (not recorded which) from PBMCs. This sequence joins TRBV7-9 and TRBJ2-7; unclear D gene. As DNA, the CDR3 is TGTGCCAGCAGCTACCCTAGCTCCTACGAGCAGTACTTC. This codes for CASSYPSSYEQYF.